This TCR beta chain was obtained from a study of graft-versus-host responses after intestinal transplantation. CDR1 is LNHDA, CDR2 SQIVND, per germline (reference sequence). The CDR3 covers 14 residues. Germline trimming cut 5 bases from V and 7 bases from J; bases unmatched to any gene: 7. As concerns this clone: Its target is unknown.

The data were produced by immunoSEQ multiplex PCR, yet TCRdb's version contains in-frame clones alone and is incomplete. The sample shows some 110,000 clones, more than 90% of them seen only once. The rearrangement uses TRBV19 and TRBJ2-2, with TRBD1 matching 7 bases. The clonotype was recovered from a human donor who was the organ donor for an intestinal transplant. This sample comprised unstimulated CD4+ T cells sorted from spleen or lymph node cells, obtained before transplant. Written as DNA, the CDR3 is TGTGCCAGTAGTTTCACAGGGGAAGGCGGGGAGCTGTTTTTT. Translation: CASSFTGEGGELFF.